This T cell receptor (beta chain) was documented in a study of CD8+CD57+ T cells in acquired aplastic anemia. Study summary: The DNA of sorted CD4+ and CD8+ cells averaged around 3.2 ug. Study-wide findings and caveats: Patients had around 30 CD8+ CDR3 sequences in common with controls (the shared set).

Germline values: CDR1 SGHDT, CDR2 YYEEEE. Between the trimmed V and J ends, which lost 1 base and 1 base, there was a span of 9 bases. The CDR3 has 16 residues. Profiling of TCR beta VDJ combinations and CDR3 sequences used genomic DNA as template. In TCRdb, the reads were re-called with MiXCR into one record per CDR3 protein. Of 120,000 or so distinct CDR3 sequences listed, about two fifths were seen once; the top ten hold 2.6%. Sequenced patients had shown CD8+CD57+ cell expansion by flow cytometry. Patients uniformly had severe acquired aplastic anemia. Among the patients, none had received any therapy at the time of blood sampling. This clonotype has a handful of counts. Its specificity is not known.

This sequence was found in a human donor with aplastic anemia. Sequencing used sorted CD4+, CD8+, or CD8+CD57+ T cells (not recorded which) from PBMCs. The rearrangement uses TRBV5-6 and TRBJ2-6; the D is unclear. CDR3 coding DNA: TGTGCCAGCAGCTTGCGACCCGGATCTGGGGCCAACGTCCTGACTTTC. Protein sequence: CASSLRPGSGANVLTF.